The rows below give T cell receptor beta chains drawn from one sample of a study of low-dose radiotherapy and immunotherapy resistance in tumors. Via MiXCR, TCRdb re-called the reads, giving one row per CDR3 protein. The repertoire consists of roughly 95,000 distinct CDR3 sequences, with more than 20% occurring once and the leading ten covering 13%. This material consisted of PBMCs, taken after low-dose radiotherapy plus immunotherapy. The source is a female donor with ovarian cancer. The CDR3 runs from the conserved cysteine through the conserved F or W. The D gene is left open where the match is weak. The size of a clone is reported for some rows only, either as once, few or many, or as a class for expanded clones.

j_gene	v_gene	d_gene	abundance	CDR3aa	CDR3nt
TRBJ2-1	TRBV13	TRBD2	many	CASRFLAGVIYNEQFF	TGTGCCAGCAGATTTCTAGCGGGGGTAATCTACAATGAGCAGTTCTTC
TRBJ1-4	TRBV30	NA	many	CAWRAIGVSSNEKLFF	TGTGCCTGGAGAGCTATCGGTGTCTCCTCGAATGAAAAACTGTTTTTT
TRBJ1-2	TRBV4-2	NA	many	CASSQAGTDIGYTF	TGTGCCAGCAGCCAAGCCGGGACGGATATTGGCTACACCTTC
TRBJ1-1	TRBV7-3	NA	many	CASNTGSGEAFF	TGTGCCAGCAACACAGGATCGGGTGAAGCTTTCTTT
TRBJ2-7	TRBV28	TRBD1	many	CASRPGTALFSYEQYF	TGTGCCAGCAGACCGGGGACAGCGCTTTTCTCCTACGAGCAGTACTTC
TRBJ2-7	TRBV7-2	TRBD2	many	CASSLSGGHNEQYF	TGTGCCAGCAGCTTAAGCGGGGGGCACAACGAGCAGTACTTC
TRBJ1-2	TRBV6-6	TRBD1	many	CASSYLTGTDYGYTF	TGTGCCAGCAGTTATTTGACCGGGACAGACTATGGCTACACCTTC
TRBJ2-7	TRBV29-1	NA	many	CSVGRLGSSYEQYF	TGCAGCGTTGGGCGTTTAGGGAGCTCCTACGAGCAGTACTTC
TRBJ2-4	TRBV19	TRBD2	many	CASSSGGSKNIQYF	TGTGCCAGTAGTTCTGGCGGGAGCAAAAACATTCAGTACTTC
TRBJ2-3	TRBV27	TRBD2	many	CASSLRTLAGYNTDTQYF	TGTGCCAGCAGTTTGCGGACTCTAGCGGGGTACAACACAGATACGCAGTATTTT
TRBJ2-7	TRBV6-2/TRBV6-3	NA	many	CASSEWGTEQYF	TGTGCCAGCAGTGAATGGGGAACCGAGCAGTACTTC
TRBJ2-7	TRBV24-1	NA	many	CATSDSRADTYEQYF	TGTGCCACCAGTGATTCAAGGGCGGACACCTACGAGCAGTACTTC
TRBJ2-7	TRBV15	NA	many	CATSRGGDSYEQYF	TGTGCCACCAGCAGAGGCGGGGACAGCTACGAGCAGTACTTC
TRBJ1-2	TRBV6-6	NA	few	CASSYVGNGYTF	TGTGCCAGCAGTTACGTGGGTAATGGCTACACCTTC
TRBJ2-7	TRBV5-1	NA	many	CASSLKAPYEQYF	TGCGCCAGCAGCTTGAAAGCGCCCTACGAGCAGTACTTC
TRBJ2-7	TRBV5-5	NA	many	CASSLGWSSYEQYF	TGTGCCAGCAGCTTGGGGTGGTCGTCCTACGAGCAGTACTTC
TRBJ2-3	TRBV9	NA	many	CASSVEGISDTQYF	TGTGCCAGCAGCGTAGAAGGCATTTCGGATACGCAGTATTTT
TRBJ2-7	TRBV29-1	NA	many	CSCQDGSYEQYF	TGCAGCTGCCAGGACGGCTCCTACGAGCAGTACTTC
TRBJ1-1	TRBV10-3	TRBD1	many	CATKTTGGTEAFF	TGTGCCACCAAAACCACAGGGGGCACTGAAGCTTTCTTT
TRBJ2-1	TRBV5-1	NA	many	CASSSEPELYNEQFF	TGCGCCAGCAGTTCGGAACCCGAATTATACAATGAGCAGTTCTTC
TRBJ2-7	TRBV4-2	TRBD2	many	CASSQVGLAGYEQYF	TGTGCCAGCAGCCAAGTAGGGCTAGCGGGGTACGAGCAGTACTTC
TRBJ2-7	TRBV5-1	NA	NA	CASSIPSNYEQYF	TGCGCCAGCAGTATACCATCAAACTACGAGCAGTACTTC
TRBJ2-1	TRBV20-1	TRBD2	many	CSAPLAAAGREQFF	TGCAGTGCCCCCCTAGCGGCGGCCGGGCGTGAGCAGTTCTTC
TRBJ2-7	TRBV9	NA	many	CASSLLDPALLPYEQYF	TGTGCCAGCAGCCTATTAGATCCGGCCCTTCTGCCCTACGAGCAGTACTTC
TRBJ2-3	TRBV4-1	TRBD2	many	CASSRTGLAGGGDTQYF	TGCGCCAGCAGCCGCACCGGACTAGCGGGGGGGGGAGATACGCAGTATTTT
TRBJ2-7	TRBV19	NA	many	CASSTTVGEYEQYF	TGTGCCAGTAGTACTACAGTAGGAGAGTACGAGCAGTACTTC
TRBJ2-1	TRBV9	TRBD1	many	CASSRTDRGVWAEQFF	TGTGCCAGCAGCCGAACGGACAGGGGTGTTTGGGCTGAGCAGTTCTTC
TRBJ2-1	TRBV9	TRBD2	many	CASSATSGRAGEQFF	TGTGCCAGCAGCGCGACTAGCGGGAGGGCCGGTGAGCAGTTCTTC
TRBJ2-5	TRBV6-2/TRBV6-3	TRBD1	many	CASSLLGQGQETQYF	TGTGCCAGCAGCCTACTAGGACAGGGCCAAGAGACCCAGTACTTC
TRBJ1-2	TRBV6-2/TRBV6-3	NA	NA	CASSWGRDGYTF	TGTGCCAGCAGTTGGGGGAGAGATGGCTACACCTTC
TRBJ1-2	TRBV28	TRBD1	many	CASSTLGQGGYGYTF	TGTGCCAGCAGCACCCTCGGACAGGGTGGCTATGGCTACACCTTC
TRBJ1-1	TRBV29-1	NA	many	CSVDAGAGDTEAFF	TGCAGCGTTGATGCCGGGGCGGGGGACACTGAAGCTTTCTTT
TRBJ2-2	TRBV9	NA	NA	CASSVGGRETGELFF	TGTGCCAGCAGCGTAGGTGGCAGGGAGACCGGGGAGCTGTTTTTT
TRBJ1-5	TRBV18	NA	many	CASSPGINQPQHF	TGTGCCAGCTCACCCGGGATCAATCAGCCCCAGCATTTT
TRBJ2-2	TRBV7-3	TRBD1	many	CASSQERDRGTGELFF	TGTGCCAGCAGCCAAGAACGGGACAGGGGCACCGGGGAGCTGTTTTTT
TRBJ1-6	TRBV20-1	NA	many	CSASATNNASPLHF	TGCAGTGCTAGTGCCACAAATAACGCTTCACCCCTCCACTTT
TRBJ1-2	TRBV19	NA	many	CASSRSGFYGYTF	TGTGCCAGTAGTAGATCAGGGTTCTATGGCTACACCTTC
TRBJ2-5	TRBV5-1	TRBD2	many	CASRGTSKETQYF	TGCGCCAGCAGGGGGACTAGTAAAGAGACCCAGTACTTC
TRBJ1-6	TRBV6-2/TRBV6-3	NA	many	CASVVGTNSPLHF	TGTGCCAGCGTGGTCGGAACCAATTCACCCCTCCACTTT
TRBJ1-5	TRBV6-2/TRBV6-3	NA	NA	CASNTNQPQHF	TGTGCCAGCAACACCAATCAGCCCCAGCATTTT
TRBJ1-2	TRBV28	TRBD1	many	CASSTDRGLSGYTF	TGTGCCAGCAGTACGGACAGGGGGCTGTCGGGCTACACCTTC
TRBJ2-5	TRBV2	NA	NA	CASDGRDSRDQYF	TGTGCCAGCGACGGCCGGGACTCCCGTGACCAGTACTTC
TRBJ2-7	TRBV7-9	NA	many	CASSDELAHEQYF	TGTGCCAGCAGCGATGAGCTAGCCCACGAGCAGTACTTC
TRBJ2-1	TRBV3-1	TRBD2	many	CASSPLGGGSFGNEQFF	TGTGCCAGCAGCCCCCTGGGCGGCGGGAGTTTTGGCAATGAGCAGTTCTTC
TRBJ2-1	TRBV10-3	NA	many	CAISESNAPSYNEQFF	TGTGCCATCAGTGAGTCGAACGCCCCAAGCTACAATGAGCAGTTCTTC
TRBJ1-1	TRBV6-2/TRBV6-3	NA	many	CASSDGGRTEAFF	TGTGCCAGCAGTGACGGAGGGCGCACTGAAGCTTTCTTT
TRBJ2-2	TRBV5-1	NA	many	CASSLATGTRTGELFF	TGCGCCAGCAGCTTGGCTACCGGGACCAGGACCGGGGAGCTGTTTTTT
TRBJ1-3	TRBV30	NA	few	CAWSMSSGNTIYF	TGTGCCTGGAGTATGAGCTCTGGAAACACCATATATTTT